This passage covers 10 T cell receptor beta chains from one sample sequenced in a study of T cells in Graves' hyperthyroidism and ophthalmopathy. Using RNA transcripts as the source, TCR beta CDR3 regions were amplified. When the TCR CDR3 underwent first-round RT-PCR, the HTBI primer set was used. TCRdb fed the multiplex PCR reads into MiXCR, producing one record per CDR3 protein. The sample has some 370,000 distinct CDR3 sequences, approximately 18% seen once. Sequencing was done on a sample of blood. These receptors were taken from a woman aged 25-40 years with Graves' hyperthyroidism that later progressed to Graves' ophthalmopathy.

In this sample, this clonotype turned up many times. The gene calls are TRBV27 and TRBJ2-3; 8 bases align to TRBD1. Germline loops: CDR1 MNHEY, CDR2 SMNVEV (reference sequence). CDR3 length equals 13 residues. J lost 3 bases, V lost 7 bases, and 3 bases had no gene match. In DNA, the CDR3 is TGTGCCAGCAACAGGGGGGAGACAGATACGCAGTATTTT. It codes for CASNRGETDTQYF.

This sequence joins TRBV2 and TRBJ2-1, with no clear D. This CDR3 has 15 residues. Trimming removed 3 bases at V and 3 bases at J, with 12 bases between. Per the germline V gene, CDR1 is SNHLY and CDR2 is FYNNEI. The CDR3 coding sequence is TGTGCCAGCAGTGACGGTAGGCTAGTCTACAATGAGCAGTTCTTC. Protein sequence: CASSDGRLVYNEQFF.

This clonotype showed up many times. The gene calls are TRBV5-1 and TRBJ1-1; D unresolved. CDR1 and CDR2 (germline): SGHRS, YFSETQ. The ends were cut back, 0 bases at V and 4 bases at J, with 13 bases in the middle. This CDR3 contains 15 residues. In DNA form, the CDR3 reads TGCGCCAGCAGCTTGGAAGTCAGGAAGAGCACTGAAGCTTTCTTT. Translating it yields CASSLEVRKSTEAFF.

This clonotype was observed at least ten times. The chain couples TRBV28 to TRBJ1-5; D is undetermined. V was cut by 5 bases and J by 6 bases, with 17 bases left in between. Germline V gene data show CDR1 as MDHEN and CDR2 as SYDVKM. The CDR3 consists of 15 residues. The CDR3 DNA reads TGTGCCAGCAGTGCGGCCCCGAAAGGTAGTCAGCCCCAGCATTTT. Its protein product is CASSAAPKGSQPQHF.

The sample holds many counts of this clonotype. V usage is TRBV2 and J usage is TRBJ2-7; 7 bases agree with TRBD1. The CDR3 length is 15 residues. The V segment lost 4 bases and the J segment 2 bases; nucleotides outside the gene matches: 8. From germline, CDR1 is SNHLY and CDR2 FYNNEI. CDR3 residues: CASSGGTADTYEQYF. In DNA form, the CDR3 reads TGTGCCAGCAGTGGAGGGACAGCAGATACCTACGAGCAGTACTTC.

This clonotype has at least ten counts. This sequence joins TRBV13 and TRBJ2-5; D may correspond to TRBD1 or TRBD2 (5 bases each). Trimming stripped 3 bases from V and 4 bases from J, with 9 bases between. Germline V gene sequence: CDR1 PRHDT, CDR2 FYEKMQ (reference sequence). This CDR3 is built from 13 residues. The CDR3 region is CASSLRGRETQYF. The CDR3, as DNA: TGTGCCAGCAGCTTGAGGGGCCGAGAGACCCAGTACTTC.

Points on this clonotype: A much larger clone sits a single nucleotide away, making a read error possible. The chain recombines TRBV12-3 or TRBV12-4 with TRBJ1-2, with D hard to call. Between the trimmed V and J ends, which lost 4 bases and 2 bases, there was a span of 5 bases. This CDR3 contains 12 residues. DNA of the CDR3: TGTGCCAGCAGTTGGTCCAACTATGGCTACACCTTC. It translates to CASSWSNYGYTF.

This clonotype was recorded a few times. The chain recombines TRBV29-1 with TRBJ2-5; D may be TRBD1 (5 bases). Germline V gene lookup returns CDR1 SQVTM and CDR2 ANQGSEA. V was trimmed by 0 bases and J by 4 bases, leaving 18 bases between them. CDR3 length: 16 amino acids. The CDR3 nucleotides are TGCAGCGTTGAAGATCCCCGGAGACAGACCGGAGAGACCCAGTACTTC. The encoded protein is CSVEDPRRQTGETQYF.

This clonotype occurred many times. The genes are TRBV27 and TRBJ1-1; no clear D gene. The CDR3 is 15 amino acids. Germline loops: CDR1 MNHEY, CDR2 SMNVEV (reference sequence). V lost 1 base to trimming and J lost 5 bases, with 14 bases between them. The CDR3 nucleotides are TGTGCCAGCAGTTTATTCCCCGCCCCTAGTACTGAAGCTTTCTTT. It translates to CASSLFPAPSTEAFF.

This clonotype was seen more than once but under ten times. This chain joins TRBV6-1 and TRBJ2-3; D gene unclear. Trimming cost V 1 base and J 5 bases, with 13 bases left between them. The CDR3 consists of 15 residues. The germline V gene encodes CDR1 MNHNS and CDR2 SASEGT. This CDR3 reads CASSEVPGPQDTQYF. The CDR3 nucleotides read TGTGCCAGCAGTGAAGTCCCCGGCCCGCAAGATACGCAGTATTTT.